This passage covers 17 T cell receptor beta chains from one sample sequenced in a study of cytomegalovirus exposure and HLA in healthy donors. Researchers ran the PCR with 60 Vbeta and 13 Jbeta primers. Sequencing used immunoSEQ multiplex PCR; TCRdb keeps in-frame clones, though not all of them. The sample carries roughly 150,000 clones, 78% recorded once. Sequenced sample: PBMCs. These receptors were taken from a male donor in good health and CMV-seronegative.

The genes are TRBV5-1 and TRBJ2-3; TRBD2 aligns across 8 bases. J was trimmed by 2 bases and V by 2 bases; bases with no gene match: 10. The CDR3 totals 17 residues. Germline values: CDR1 SGHRS, CDR2 YFSETQ. In nucleotides, the CDR3 is TGCGCCAGCAGCTTATACCCCCGGGGGGGAGCCACAGATACGCAGTATTTT. As protein: CASSLYPRGGATDTQYF.

V gene TRBV9 combines with J gene TRBJ1-2; 7 nucleotides line up with TRBD1. This CDR3 contains 13 residues. The germline CDR1 and CDR2 sequences are SGDLS and YYNGEE. V gave up 4 bases and J gave up 7 bases; unmatched junction bases: 7. CDR3 protein: CASSSRDSGGYTF. DNA for the CDR3: TGTGCCAGCAGCTCACGGGACAGTGGTGGCTACACCTTC. Complete variable domain (other parts from reference TRBV9 and TRBJ1-2): DSGVTQTPKHLITATGQRVTLRCSPRSGDLSVYWYQQSLDQGLQFLIQYYNGEERAKGNILERFSAQQFPDLHSELNLSSLELGDSALYFCASSSRDSGGYTFGSGTRLTVV.

The chain uses TRBV19 and TRBJ2-2; D remains ambiguous. The CDR3 length is 12 residues. In germline, CDR1 is LNHDA, CDR2 SQIVND (reference sequence). Trimming pared 7 bases from V and 6 bases from J, leaving 9 bases between. As DNA, the CDR3 is TGTGCCAGTATCCAGGTTCCCGGGGAGCTGTTTTTT. Its translation: CASIQVPGELFF.

The chain recombines TRBV11-2 with TRBJ1-1; tentative D call: TRBD1 (5 bases). Per the germline V gene, CDR1 is SGHAT and CDR2 is FQNNGV. Trimming took off 1 base at V and 5 bases at J, with 14 bases between the two ends. There are 15 residues in the CDR3. The CDR3 DNA reads TGTGCCAGCAGCTTAGTTGCAGGGTTGTTGACTGAAGCTTTCTTT. This sequence encodes CASSLVAGLLTEAFF.

The chain employs TRBV6-5 and TRBJ1-5, with 7 bases that match TRBD1. CDR1 and CDR2 (germline): MNHEY, SVGAGI. V was pared by 6 bases and J by 6 bases, with 5 bases of the junction left unmatched. The CDR3 consists of 13 residues. CDR3: CASSPDRLQPQHF. The CDR3 DNA follows: TGTGCCAGCAGCCCGGACAGGCTTCAGCCCCAGCATTTT.

The rearrangement uses TRBV27 and TRBJ1-5, with 8 positions matching TRBD1. Germline V gene lookup returns CDR1 MNHEY and CDR2 SMNVEV (reference sequence). The CDR3 runs to 15 residues. With V trimmed by 4 bases and J by 5 bases, 7 bases remained unmatched. CDR3 residues: CASSSTGGSDQPQHF. In DNA, the CDR3 is TGTGCCAGCAGTTCAACAGGGGGTTCTGATCAGCCCCAGCATTTT.

V usage is TRBV6-5 and J usage is TRBJ2-2; D unclear. V gave up 6 bases and J gave up 2 bases, with 13 bases separating them. CDR1 MNHEY and CDR2 SVGAGI come from the germline V gene. This CDR3 has 15 amino acids. In DNA form, the CDR3 reads TGTGCCAGCAGCCTCCAGGTCCCTAACACCGGGGAGCTGTTTTTT. Its translation: CASSLQVPNTGELFF.

The chain couples TRBV5-1 to TRBJ2-3; 10 bases are a match to TRBD2. This CDR3 has 14 amino acids. From germline, CDR1 is SGHRS and CDR2 YFSETQ. With 6 bases clipped from V and 1 base from J, the junction kept 2 bases outside the gene matches. The CDR3 nucleotides read TGCGCCAGCATAGGACTAGCGGGCACAGATACGCAGTATTTT. This encodes CASIGLAGTDTQYF.

The V call is TRBV18, the J call TRBJ2-7, with a tentative D call TRBD1 (6 bases). V lost 4 bases and J lost 5, with 12 bases in between. CDR1 and CDR2 (germline): KGHSH, LQKENI. The CDR3 spans 13 residues. The CDR3 coding sequence is TGTGCCAGCTCACTAAAACAGGGACACGAGCAGTACTTC. Translation gives CASSLKQGHEQYF.

This sequence joins TRBV5-6 and TRBJ1-1; TRBD1 agrees at 8 bases. The CDR3 extends over 16 amino acids. The junction had 16 bases not matched to a gene; V was cut back by 4 bases and J by 8 bases. CDR1 SGHDT and CDR2 YYEEEE come from the germline V gene. CDR3 sequence reads: CASSHDRGGGVGEAFF. In nucleotides, the CDR3 is TGTGCCAGCAGCCACGACAGGGGTGGGGGGGTAGGAGAAGCTTTCTTT.

The chain couples TRBV4-1 to TRBJ2-7, with a possible D match to TRBD2 (5 bases). Germline loops: CDR1 MGHRA, CDR2 YSYEKL. CDR3 length: 15 residues. The germline V and J ends were trimmed by 0 bases and 0 bases, with 9 bases remaining between them. CDR3: CASSQEDGISYEQYF. The CDR3 coding sequence is TGCGCCAGCAGCCAAGAGGACGGGATCTCCTACGAGCAGTACTTC.

The chain is built from TRBV8-2 and TRBJ2-7; no DNA check was done on the table's D call, TRBD2. TRBV8-2 is a pseudogene segment. CDR3 length equals 16 residues. The CDR3 nucleotides are TGTGGCAGCATCATTGGACTAGCGGGGGGAGTCTACGAGCAGTACTTC. Residues: CGSIIGLAGGVYEQYF.

This CDR3 is CASSYGADGYTF. Written as DNA, the CDR3 is TGTGCCAGCAGTTACGGGGCGGATGGCTACACCTTC. J is TRBJ1-2 and V is TRBV6-5, with a possible D match to TRBD1 (5 bases). With 2 bases removed from V and 6 bases from J, the gap between germline ends came to 7 bases. This CDR3 is 12 amino acids long. Germline V gives CDR1 MNHEY, CDR2 SVGAGI.

For the CDR3, the DNA is TGTGCCAGCAGCCCGGACACCCGGTCAAGGACCCAGTACTTC. Protein product: CASSPDTRSRTQYF. The chain recombines TRBV7-2 with TRBJ2-5; D is perhaps TRBD1 (5 bases). Per the germline V gene, CDR1 is SGHTA and CDR2 is FQGNSA. The CDR3 is made up of 14 amino acids. V lost 5 bases and J 7 bases, leaving 17 bases between the germline ends.

V usage is TRBV2 and J usage is TRBJ1-4; 8 bases map to TRBD1. The ends lost 3 bases at V and 2 bases at J; junction bases unmatched: 2. The CDR3 length is 15 residues. The V gene's germline CDR1 is SNHLY and CDR2 FYNNEI. The CDR3 DNA sequence: TGTGCCAGCAGTGACAGGGGGCGGACTAATGAAAAACTGTTTTTT. Translating it yields CASSDRGRTNEKLFF.

The gene calls are TRBV30 and TRBJ2-7, with 7 bases that match TRBD2. The CDR3 extends over 14 amino acids. V lost 7 bases to trimming and J lost 1 base; unmatched junction nucleotides: 10. Germline V lookup: CDR1 GTSNPN, CDR2 SVGIG (reference sequence). CDR3 sequence: CASSGASGSYEQYF. The DNA for the CDR3 is TGTGCCTCCAGTGGGGCTAGCGGATCCTACGAGCAGTACTTC.

The rearrangement joins TRBV29-1 to TRBJ2-5; D possibly corresponds to TRBD1 (5 bases). Germline CDR1 reads SQVTM; CDR2 reads ANQGSEA. There are 13 residues in the CDR3. V lost 6 bases to trimming and J lost 5 bases, with 16 bases between them. The CDR3 region is CSVLWGGRETQYF. The CDR3 DNA reads TGCAGCGTCCTATGGGGCGGAAGGGAGACCCAGTACTTC.